This T cell receptor beta chain was sequenced during a study of blood T cells in healthy people across ages. Primers used in a second PCR of about 7 to 12 cycles were a sample-barcoded 5' primer and a J-beta primer mix. Every cDNA was tagged by a template-switch adaptor with 12 random nucleotides. MiXCR, run by TCRdb on the 5' RACE reads, gives a single entry per CDR3 protein. The repertoire holds around 780,000 distinct CDR3 sequences, with roughly 26% as singletons. This clonotype was counted only a few times. The germline CDR1 and CDR2 sequences are MNHEY and SVGEGT. The CDR3 is made up of 12 amino acids. This sample was also put to use in a study of T cells of mothers and their children. This second report adds: Per 15 ul, 1.5 ug of RNA was used, with all extracted RNA going into cDNA synthesis.

Sequences were obtained from blood. The chain links TRBV6-2 or TRBV6-3 to TRBJ2-5; no clear D. The J call may be incorrect, as the DNA end agrees better with TRBJ2-7. This sequence was found in a boy younger than 18 in good health. CDR3 coding DNA: TGTGCCAGCAGTTACTCCCGGTACGAGCAGTACTTC. Amino acid sequence: CASSYSRYEQYF.